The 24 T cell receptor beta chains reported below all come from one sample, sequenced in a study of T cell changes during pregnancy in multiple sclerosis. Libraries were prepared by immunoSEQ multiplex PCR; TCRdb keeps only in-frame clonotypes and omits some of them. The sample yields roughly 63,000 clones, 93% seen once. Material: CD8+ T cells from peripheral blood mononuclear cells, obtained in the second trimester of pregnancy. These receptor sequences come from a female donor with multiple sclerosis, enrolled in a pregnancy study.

Written as DNA, the CDR3 is TGCGCCAGCATCCTCGCAAGTCGACAGGAGAACACCGGGGAGCTGTTTTTT. Translated: CASILASRQENTGELFF. The chain has TRBV10-1 and TRBJ2-2; D perhaps matches TRBD1 (6 bases). V was trimmed by 7 bases and J by 1 base, leaving 19 bases between them. The CDR3 is 17 residues long. Germline V gives CDR1 WNHNN, CDR2 SYGVQD (reference sequence).

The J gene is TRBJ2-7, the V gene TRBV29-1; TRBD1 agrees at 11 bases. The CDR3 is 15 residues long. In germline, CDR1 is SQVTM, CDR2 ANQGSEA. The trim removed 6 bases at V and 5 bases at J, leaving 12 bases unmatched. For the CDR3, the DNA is TGCAGCGTGAACCGGGACAGGGGGGGCGTGGACGAGCAGTACTTC. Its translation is CSVNRDRGGVDEQYF.

CDR3 protein: CASSSYSTDTQYF. The CDR3 DNA reads TGTGCCAGTAGTAGTTACAGTACAGATACGCAGTATTTT. This chain uses TRBV19 with TRBJ2-3; D gene ambiguous. V was clipped by 4 bases and J by 3 bases, with 8 bases between them. The CDR3 loop spans 13 amino acids. Looked up from germline, CDR1 is LNHDA and CDR2 is SQIVND (reference sequence).

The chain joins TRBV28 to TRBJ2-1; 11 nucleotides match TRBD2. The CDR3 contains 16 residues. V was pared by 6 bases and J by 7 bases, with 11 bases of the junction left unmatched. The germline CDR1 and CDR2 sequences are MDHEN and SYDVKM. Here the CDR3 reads CASRYPLSSGRNEQFF. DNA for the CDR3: TGTGCCAGCAGGTACCCCTTATCTAGCGGGAGGAATGAGCAGTTCTTC.

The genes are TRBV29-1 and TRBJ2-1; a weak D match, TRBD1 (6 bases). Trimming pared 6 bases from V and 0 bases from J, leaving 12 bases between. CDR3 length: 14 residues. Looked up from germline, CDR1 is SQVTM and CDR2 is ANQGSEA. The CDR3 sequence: CSVRQASSYNEQFF. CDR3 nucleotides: TGCAGCGTCCGACAGGCCAGCTCCTACAATGAGCAGTTCTTC.

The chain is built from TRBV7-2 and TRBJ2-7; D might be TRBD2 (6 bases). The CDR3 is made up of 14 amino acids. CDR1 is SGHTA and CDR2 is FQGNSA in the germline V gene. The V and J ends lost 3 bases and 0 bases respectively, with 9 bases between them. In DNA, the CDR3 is TGTGCCAGCAGCTTTAGCGGAAACTCCTACGAGCAGTACTTC. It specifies CASSFSGNSYEQYF. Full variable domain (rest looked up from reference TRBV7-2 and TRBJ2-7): GAGVSQSPSNKVTEKGKDVELRCDPISGHTALYWYRQSLGQGLEFLIYFQGNSAPDKSGLPSDRFSAERTGGSVSTLTIQRTQQEDSAVYLCASSFSGNSYEQYFGPGTRLTVT.

CDR3 nucleotide sequence: TGTGCCAGCAGCCCAAGCGCGCCGGGATGGCGGGCCTACGAGCAGTACTTC. Its translation: CASSPSAPGWRAYEQYF. This chain links TRBV27 with TRBJ2-7; D possibly corresponds to TRBD2 (5 bases). V was clipped by 6 bases and J by 2 bases, with 23 bases between them. The germline V gene encodes CDR1 MNHEY and CDR2 SMNVEV (reference sequence). This CDR3 spans 17 amino acids.

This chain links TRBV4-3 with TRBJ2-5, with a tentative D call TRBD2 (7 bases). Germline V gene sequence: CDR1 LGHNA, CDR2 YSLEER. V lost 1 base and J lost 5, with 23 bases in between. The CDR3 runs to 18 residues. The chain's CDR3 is CASSQAERGGLPTETQYF. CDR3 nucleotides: TGCGCCAGCAGCCAAGCTGAGAGGGGGGGCCTACCGACGGAGACCCAGTACTTC.

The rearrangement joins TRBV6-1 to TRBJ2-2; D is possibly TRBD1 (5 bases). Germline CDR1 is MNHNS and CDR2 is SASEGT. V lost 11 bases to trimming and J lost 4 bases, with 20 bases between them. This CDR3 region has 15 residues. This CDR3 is CAGTSGAWGTGELFF. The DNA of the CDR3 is TGTGCCGGCACAAGTGGGGCTTGGGGCACCGGGGAGCTGTTTTTT.

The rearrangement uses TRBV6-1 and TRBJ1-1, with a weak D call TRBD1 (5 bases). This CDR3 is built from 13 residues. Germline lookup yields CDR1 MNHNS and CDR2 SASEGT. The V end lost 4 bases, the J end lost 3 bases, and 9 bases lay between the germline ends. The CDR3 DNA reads TGTGCCAGCAGTGTCGGGGGTTACACTGAAGCTTTCTTT. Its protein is CASSVGGYTEAFF.

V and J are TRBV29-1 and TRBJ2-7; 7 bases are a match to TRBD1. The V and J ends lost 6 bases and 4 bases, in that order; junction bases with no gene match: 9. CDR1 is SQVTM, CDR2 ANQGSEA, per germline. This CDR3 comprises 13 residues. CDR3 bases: TGCAGCGTGCAGACAGGGAACTCATACGAGCAGTACTTC. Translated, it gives CSVQTGNSYEQYF.

This chain's CDR3 is CASSFRTTSSYEQYF. The CDR3, as DNA: TGTGCCAGCAGCTTCCGGACTACTAGCTCCTACGAGCAGTACTTC. The chain links TRBV7-2 to TRBJ2-7; TRBD2 is a possible D gene (6 bases). The CDR3 length is 15 residues. V lost 3 bases to trimming and J lost 0 bases, with 12 bases between them. Germline V gene sequence: CDR1 SGHTA, CDR2 FQGNSA.

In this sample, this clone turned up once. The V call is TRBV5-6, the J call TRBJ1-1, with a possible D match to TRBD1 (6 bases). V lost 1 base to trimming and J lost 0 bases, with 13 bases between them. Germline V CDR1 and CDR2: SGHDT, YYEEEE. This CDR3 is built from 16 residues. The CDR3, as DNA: TGTGCCAGCAGCTTGACAGGGAATTATATGAACACTGAAGCTTTCTTT. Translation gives CASSLTGNYMNTEAFF.

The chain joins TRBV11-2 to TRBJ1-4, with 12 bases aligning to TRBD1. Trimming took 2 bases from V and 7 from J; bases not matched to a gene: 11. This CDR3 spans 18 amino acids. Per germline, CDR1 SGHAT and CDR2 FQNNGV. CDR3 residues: CASSLFRRDRGRVEKLFF. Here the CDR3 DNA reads TGTGCCAGCAGCTTATTCCGCCGGGACAGGGGGCGGGTTGAAAAACTGTTTTTT.

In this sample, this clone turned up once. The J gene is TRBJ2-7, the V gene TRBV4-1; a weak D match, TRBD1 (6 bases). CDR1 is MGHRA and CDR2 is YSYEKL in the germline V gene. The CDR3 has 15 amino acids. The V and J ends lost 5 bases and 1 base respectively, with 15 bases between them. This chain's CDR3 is CASSKSGHSSYEQYF. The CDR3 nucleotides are TGCGCCAGCAGCAAATCGGGACACTCATCCTACGAGCAGTACTTC.

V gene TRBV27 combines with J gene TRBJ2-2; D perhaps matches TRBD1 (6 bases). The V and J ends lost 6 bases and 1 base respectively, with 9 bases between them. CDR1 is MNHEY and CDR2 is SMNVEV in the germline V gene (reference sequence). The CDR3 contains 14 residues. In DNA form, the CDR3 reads TGTGCCAGCAGCCCGGGACAGAACACCGGGGAGCTGTTTTTT. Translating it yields CASSPGQNTGELFF.

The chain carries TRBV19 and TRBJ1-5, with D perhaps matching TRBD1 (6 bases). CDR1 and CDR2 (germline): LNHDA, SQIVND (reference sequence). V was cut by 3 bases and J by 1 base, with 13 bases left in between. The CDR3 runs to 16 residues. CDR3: CASSISQGQSNQPQHF. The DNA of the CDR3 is TGTGCCAGTAGTATTTCCCAGGGGCAAAGCAATCAGCCCCAGCATTTT.

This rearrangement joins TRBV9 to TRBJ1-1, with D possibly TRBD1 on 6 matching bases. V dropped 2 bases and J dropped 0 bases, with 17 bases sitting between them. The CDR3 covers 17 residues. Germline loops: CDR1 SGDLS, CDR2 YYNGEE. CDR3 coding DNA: TGTGCCAGCAGCGTTTCTCCCAGTACAGGGATGAACACTGAAGCTTTCTTT. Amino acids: CASSVSPSTGMNTEAFF.

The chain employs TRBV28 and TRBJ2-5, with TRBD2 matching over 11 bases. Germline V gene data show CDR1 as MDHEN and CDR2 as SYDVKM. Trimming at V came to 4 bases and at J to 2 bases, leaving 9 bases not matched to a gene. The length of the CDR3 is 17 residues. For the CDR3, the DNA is TGTGCCAGCAGTTCCACGACTAGCGGGAAGGAACAAGAGACCCAGTACTTC. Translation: CASSSTTSGKEQETQYF. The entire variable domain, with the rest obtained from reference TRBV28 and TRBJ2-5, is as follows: DVKVTQSSRYLVKRTGEKVFLECVQDMDHENMFWYRQDPGLGLRLIYFSYDVKMKEKGDIPEGYSVSREKKERFSLILESASTNQTSMYLCASSSTTSGKEQETQYFGPGTRLLVL.

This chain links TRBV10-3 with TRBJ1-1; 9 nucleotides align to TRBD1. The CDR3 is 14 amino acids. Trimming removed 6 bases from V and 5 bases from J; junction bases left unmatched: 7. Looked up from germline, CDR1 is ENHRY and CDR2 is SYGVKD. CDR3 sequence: CAIRREGTGTEAFF. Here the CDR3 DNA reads TGTGCCATCAGGAGGGAGGGGACAGGGACTGAAGCTTTCTTT.

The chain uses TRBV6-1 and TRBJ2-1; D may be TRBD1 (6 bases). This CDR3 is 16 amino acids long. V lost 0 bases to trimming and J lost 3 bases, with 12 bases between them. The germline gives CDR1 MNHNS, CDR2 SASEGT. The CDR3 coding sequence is TGTGCCAGCAGTGAAGCACCACAGGGACACTACAATGAGCAGTTCTTC. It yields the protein CASSEAPQGHYNEQFF.

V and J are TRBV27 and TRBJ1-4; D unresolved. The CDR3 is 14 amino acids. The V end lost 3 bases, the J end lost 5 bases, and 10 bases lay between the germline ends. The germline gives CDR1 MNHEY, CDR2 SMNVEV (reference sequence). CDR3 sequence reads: CASSFTMRNEKLFF. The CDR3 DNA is TGTGCCAGCAGTTTCACAATGAGGAATGAAAAACTGTTTTTT.

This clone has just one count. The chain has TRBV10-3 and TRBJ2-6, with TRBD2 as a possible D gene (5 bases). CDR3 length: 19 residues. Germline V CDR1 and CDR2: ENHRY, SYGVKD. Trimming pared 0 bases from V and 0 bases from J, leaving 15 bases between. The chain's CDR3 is CAISESREGPLSGANVLTF. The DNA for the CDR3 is TGTGCCATCAGTGAGTCCCGGGAAGGACCTCTCTCTGGGGCCAACGTCCTGACTTTC.

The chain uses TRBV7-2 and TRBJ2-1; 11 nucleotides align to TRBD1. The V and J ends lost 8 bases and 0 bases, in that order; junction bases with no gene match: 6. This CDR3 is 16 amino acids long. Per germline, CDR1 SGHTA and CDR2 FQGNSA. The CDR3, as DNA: TGTGCCAGCGGACAGGGGGCGATAAGCTCCTACAATGAGCAGTTCTTC. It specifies CASGQGAISSYNEQFF.